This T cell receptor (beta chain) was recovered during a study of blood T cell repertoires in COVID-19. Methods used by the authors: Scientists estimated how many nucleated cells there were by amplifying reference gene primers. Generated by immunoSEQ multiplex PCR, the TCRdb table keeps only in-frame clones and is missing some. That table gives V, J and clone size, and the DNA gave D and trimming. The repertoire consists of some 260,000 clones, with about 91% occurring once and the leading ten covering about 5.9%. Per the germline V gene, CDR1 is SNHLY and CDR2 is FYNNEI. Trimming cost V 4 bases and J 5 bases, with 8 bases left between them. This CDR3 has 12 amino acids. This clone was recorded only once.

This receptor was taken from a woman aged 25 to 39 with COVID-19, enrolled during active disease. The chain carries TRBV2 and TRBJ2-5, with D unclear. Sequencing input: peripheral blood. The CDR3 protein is CASSAAGETQYF. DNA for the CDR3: TGTGCCAGCAGTGCCGCCGGGGAGACCCAGTACTTC.